The clone carrying this T cell receptor beta chain was counted between two and nine times. The record originates from a study of blood T cell repertoires in COVID-19. Across the study: Collection of acute and convalescent COVID-19 samples took place in the United States, Italy and Spain. T cells, B-cell-depleted T cells, or PBMCs supplied cDNA or gDNA.

TCRdb keeps only in-frame clones here, not all; method: immunoSEQ multiplex PCR. The table includes around 400,000 clones, roughly 86% detected once. The Seattle patients joined while their infection was active and were tracked longitudinally afterward. Germline CDR1 reads WNHNN; CDR2 reads SYGVQD (reference sequence). The CDR3 covers 16 residues. The ends lost 5 bases at V and 3 bases at J; junction bases unmatched: 6. The gene calls are TRBV10-1 and TRBJ1-3; 11 nucleotides match TRBD1. Sequencing was done on a sample of peripheral blood. The origin of this receptor is a woman aged 55-75 years with COVID-19, enrolled during active disease. CDR3 nucleotide sequence: TGCGCCAGCAGTACCGGGACAGGGGGGCTTGGAAACACCATATATTTT. It translates to CASSTGTGGLGNTIYF.